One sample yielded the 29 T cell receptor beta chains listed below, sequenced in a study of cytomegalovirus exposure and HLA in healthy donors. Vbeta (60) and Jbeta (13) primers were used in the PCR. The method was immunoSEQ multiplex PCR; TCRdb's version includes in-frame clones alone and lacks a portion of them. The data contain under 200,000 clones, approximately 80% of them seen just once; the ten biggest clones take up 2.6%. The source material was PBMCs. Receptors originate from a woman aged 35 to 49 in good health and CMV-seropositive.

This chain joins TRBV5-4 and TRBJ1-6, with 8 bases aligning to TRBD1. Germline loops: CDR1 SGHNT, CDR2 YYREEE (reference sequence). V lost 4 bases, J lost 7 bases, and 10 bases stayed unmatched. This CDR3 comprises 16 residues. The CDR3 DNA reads TGTGCCAGCAGCCCAGAGGGACAGGCCGCCAATTCACCCCTCCACTTT. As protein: CASSPEGQAANSPLHF.

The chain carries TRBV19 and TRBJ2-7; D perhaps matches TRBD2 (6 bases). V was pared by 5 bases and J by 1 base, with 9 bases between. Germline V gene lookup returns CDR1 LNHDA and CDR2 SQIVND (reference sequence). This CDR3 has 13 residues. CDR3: CASSGGTSYEQYF. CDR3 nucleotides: TGTGCCAGTAGTGGCGGGACTTCCTACGAGCAGTACTTC.

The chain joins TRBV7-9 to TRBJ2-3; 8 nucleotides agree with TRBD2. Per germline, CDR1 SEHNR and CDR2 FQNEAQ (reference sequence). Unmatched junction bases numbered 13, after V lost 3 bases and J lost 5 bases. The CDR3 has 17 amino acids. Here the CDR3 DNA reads TGTGCCAGCAGCTTCGGGAGGGGAGCGGGACCGGGAGATACGCAGTATTTT. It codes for CASSFGRGAGPGDTQYF.

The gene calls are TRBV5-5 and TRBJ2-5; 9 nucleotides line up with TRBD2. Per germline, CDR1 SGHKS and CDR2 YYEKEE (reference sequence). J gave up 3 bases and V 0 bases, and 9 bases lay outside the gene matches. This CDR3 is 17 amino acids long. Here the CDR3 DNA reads TGTGCCAGCAGCTTGGCCTCTAGCGGGGTGGGCAAAGAGACCCAGTACTTC. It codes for CASSLASSGVGKETQYF.

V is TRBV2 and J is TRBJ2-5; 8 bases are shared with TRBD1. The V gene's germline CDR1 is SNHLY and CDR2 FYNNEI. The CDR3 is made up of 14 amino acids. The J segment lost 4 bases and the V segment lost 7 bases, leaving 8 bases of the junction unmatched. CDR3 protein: CASTMTGVGETQYF. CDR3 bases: TGTGCCAGCACCATGACAGGGGTAGGAGAGACCCAGTACTTC.

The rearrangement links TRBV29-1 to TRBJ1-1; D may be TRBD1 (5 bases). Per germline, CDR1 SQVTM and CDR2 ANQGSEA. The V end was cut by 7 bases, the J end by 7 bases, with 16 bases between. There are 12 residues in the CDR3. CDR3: CSAQASGDEAFF. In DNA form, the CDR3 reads TGCAGCGCCCAGGCATCGGGGGATGAAGCTTTCTTT. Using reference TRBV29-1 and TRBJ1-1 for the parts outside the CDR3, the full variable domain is SAVISQKPSRDICQRGTSLTIQCQVDSQVTMMFWYRQQPGQSLTLIATANQGSEATYESGFVIDKFPISRPNLTFSTLTVSNMSPEDSSIYLCSAQASGDEAFFGQGTRLTVV.

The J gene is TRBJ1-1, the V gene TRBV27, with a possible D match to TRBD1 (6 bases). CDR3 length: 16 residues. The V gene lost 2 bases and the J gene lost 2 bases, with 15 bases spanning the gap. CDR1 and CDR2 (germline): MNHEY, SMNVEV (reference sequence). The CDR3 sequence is CASSLRGAGGNTEAFF. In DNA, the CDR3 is TGTGCCAGCAGTTTACGGGGGGCGGGAGGAAACACTGAAGCTTTCTTT.

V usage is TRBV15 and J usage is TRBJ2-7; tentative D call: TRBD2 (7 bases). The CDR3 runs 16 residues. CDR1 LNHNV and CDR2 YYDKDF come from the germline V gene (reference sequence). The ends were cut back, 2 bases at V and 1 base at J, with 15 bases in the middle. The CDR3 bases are TGTGCCACCAGCAGAAAGCGGGACACAAGATCCTACGAGCAGTACTTC. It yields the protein CATSRKRDTRSYEQYF.

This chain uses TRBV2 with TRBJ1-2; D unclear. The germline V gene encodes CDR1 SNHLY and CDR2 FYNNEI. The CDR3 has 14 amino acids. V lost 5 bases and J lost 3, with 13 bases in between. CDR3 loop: CASSWFDGDYGYTF. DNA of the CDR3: TGTGCCAGCAGTTGGTTTGACGGGGACTATGGCTACACCTTC.

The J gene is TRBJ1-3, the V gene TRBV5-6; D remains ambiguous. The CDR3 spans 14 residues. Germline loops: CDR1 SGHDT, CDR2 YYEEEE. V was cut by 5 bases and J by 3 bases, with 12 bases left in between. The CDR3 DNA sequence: TGTGCCAGCAGGCCGGGTCGGCGTGGAAACACCATATATTTT. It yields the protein CASRPGRRGNTIYF.

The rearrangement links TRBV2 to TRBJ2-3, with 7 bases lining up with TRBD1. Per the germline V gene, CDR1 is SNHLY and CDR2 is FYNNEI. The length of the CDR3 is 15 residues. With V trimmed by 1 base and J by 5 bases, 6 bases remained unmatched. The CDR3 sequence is CASSEVGGAGDTQYF. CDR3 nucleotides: TGTGCCAGCAGTGAAGTAGGGGGCGCGGGAGATACGCAGTATTTT.

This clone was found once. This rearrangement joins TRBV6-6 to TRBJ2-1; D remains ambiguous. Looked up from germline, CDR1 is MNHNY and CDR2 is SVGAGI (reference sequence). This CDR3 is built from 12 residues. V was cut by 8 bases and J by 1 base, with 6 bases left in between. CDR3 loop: CASHRSYNEQFF. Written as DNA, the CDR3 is TGTGCCAGCCACCGGTCCTACAATGAGCAGTTCTTC.

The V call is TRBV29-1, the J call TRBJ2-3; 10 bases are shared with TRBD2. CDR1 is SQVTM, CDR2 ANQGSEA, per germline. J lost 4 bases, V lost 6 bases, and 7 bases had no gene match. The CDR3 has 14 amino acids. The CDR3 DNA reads TGCAGCGTCTCTAGCGGGAGTAACTCAGATACGCAGTATTTT. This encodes CSVSSGSNSDTQYF.

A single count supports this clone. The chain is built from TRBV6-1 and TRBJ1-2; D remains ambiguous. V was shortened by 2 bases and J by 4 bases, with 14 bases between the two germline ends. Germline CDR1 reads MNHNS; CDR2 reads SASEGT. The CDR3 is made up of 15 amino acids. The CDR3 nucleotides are TGTGCCAGCAGTGAAAGTTCTTTAGGGAGCTATGGCTACACCTTC. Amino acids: CASSESSLGSYGYTF.

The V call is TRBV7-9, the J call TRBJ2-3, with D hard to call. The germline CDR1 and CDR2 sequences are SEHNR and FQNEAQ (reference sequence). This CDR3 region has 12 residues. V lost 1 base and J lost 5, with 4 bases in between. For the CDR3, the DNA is TGTGCCAGCAGCTTAGGACTAGATACGCAGTATTTT. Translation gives CASSLGLDTQYF.

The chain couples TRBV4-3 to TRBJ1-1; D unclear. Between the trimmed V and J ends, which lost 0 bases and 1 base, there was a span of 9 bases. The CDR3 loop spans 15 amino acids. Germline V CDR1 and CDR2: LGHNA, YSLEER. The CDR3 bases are TGCGCCAGCAGCCAAGATTTCGCAGGGAACACTGAAGCTTTCTTT. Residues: CASSQDFAGNTEAFF.

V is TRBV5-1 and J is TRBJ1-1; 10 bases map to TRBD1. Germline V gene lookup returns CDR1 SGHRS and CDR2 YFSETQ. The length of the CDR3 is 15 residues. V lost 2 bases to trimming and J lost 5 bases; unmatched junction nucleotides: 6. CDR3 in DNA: TGCGCCAGCAGCTTATCGACAGGGGGCGGGACTGAAGCTTTCTTT. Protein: CASSLSTGGGTEAFF.

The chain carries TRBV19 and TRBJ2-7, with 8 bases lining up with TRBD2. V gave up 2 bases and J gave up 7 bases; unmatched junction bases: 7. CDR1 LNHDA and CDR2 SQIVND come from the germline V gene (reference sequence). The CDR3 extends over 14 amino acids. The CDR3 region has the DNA TGTGCCAGTAGTATAAGAGCGGGAGTGAGGGAGCAGTACTTC. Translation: CASSIRAGVREQYF.

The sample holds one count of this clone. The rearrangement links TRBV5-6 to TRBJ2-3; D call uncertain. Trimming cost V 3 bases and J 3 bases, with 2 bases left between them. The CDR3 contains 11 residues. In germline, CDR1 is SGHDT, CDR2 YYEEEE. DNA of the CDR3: TGTGCCAGCAGCTCAACAGATACGCAGTATTTT. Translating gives CASSSTDTQYF. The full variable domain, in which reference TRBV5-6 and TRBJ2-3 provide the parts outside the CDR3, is DAGVTQSPTHLIKTRGQQVTLRCSPKSGHDTVSWYQQALGQGPQFIFQYYEEEERQRGNFPDRFSGHQFPNYSSELNVNALLLGDSALYLCASSSTDTQYFGPGTRLTVL.

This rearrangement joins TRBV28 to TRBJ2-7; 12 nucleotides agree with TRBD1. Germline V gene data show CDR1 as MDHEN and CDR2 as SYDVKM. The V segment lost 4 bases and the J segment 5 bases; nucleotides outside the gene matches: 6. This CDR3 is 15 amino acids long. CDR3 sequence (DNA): TGTGCCAGCAGTTCAGCGGGACAGGGGGCGAACGAGCAGTACTTC. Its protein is CASSSAGQGANEQYF. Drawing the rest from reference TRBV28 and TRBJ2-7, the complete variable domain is DVKVTQSSRYLVKRTGEKVFLECVQDMDHENMFWYRQDPGLGLRLIYFSYDVKMKEKGDIPEGYSVSREKKERFSLILESASTNQTSMYLCASSSAGQGANEQYFGPGTRLTVT.

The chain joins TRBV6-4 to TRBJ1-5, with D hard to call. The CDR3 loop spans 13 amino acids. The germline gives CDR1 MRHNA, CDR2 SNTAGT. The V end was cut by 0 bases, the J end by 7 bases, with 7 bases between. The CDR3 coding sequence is TGTGCCAGCAGTGACTCTTCAGTCCAGCCCCAGCATTTT. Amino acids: CASSDSSVQPQHF.

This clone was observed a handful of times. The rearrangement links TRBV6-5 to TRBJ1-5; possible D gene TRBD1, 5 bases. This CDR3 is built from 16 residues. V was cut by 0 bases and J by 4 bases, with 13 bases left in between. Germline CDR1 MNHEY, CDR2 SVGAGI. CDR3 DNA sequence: TGTGCCAGCAGTTACTCGTTCCAGGGTGGGAATCAGCCCCAGCATTTT. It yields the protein CASSYSFQGGNQPQHF.

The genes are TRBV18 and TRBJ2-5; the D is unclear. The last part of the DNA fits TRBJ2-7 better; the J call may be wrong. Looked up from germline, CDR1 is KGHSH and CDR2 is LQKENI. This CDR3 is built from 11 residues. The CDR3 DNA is TGTGCCAGCTCACACAGCTACGAGCAGTACTTC. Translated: CASSHSYEQYF.

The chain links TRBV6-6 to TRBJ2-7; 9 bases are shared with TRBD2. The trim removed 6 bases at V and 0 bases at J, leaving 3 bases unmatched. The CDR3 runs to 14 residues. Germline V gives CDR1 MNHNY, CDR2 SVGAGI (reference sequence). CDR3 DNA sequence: TGTGCCAGCAGGACTAGCGGTCTCTCCTACGAGCAGTACTTC. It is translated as CASRTSGLSYEQYF.

CDR3 DNA: TGTGCCAGCAGTGAACAAGGGGTCGCGAATCAGCCCCAGCATTTT. It codes for CASSEQGVANQPQHF. This chain connects TRBV6-1 to TRBJ1-5; D possibly corresponds to TRBD1 (5 bases). With 2 bases removed from V and 4 bases from J, the gap between germline ends came to 12 bases. CDR3 length equals 15 residues. Germline CDR1 MNHNS, CDR2 SASEGT.

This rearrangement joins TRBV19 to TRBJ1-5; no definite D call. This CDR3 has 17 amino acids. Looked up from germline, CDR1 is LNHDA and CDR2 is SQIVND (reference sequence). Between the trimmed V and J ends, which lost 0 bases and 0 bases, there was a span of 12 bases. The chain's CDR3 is CASSIDLGRPSNQPQHF. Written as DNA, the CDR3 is TGTGCCAGTAGTATAGATCTGGGCAGACCTAGCAATCAGCCCCAGCATTTT.

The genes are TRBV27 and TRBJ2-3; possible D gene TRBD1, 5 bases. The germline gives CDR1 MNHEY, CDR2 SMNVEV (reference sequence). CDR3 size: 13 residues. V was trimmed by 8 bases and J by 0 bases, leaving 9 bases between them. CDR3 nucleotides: TGTGCCAGCCGACAGACTAGCACAGATACGCAGTATTTT. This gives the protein CASRQTSTDTQYF.

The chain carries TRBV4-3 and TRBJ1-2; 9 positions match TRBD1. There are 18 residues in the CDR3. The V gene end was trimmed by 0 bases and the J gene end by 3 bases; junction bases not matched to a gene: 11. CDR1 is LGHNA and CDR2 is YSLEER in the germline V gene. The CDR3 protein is CASSQEADTGGRDYGYTF. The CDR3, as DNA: TGCGCCAGCAGCCAAGAGGCCGATACAGGGGGCCGAGACTATGGCTACACCTTC.

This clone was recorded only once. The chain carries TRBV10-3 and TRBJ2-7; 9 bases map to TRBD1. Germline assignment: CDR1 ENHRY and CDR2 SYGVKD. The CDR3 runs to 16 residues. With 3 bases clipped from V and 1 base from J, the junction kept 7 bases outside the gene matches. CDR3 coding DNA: TGTGCCATCAGTGACGGCGGGACAGGGTATTCCTACGAGCAGTACTTC. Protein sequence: CAISDGGTGYSYEQYF.